There are a few counts of the clone carrying this T cell receptor (beta chain). These data are taken from a study of CD8+ T cells in alopecia areata. Treatment described: oral pan-JAK inhibitor, 5-10 mg twice daily. Germline assignment: CDR1 LGHNA and CDR2 YSLEER. This CDR3 is built from 15 residues. Trimming removed 2 bases from V and 0 bases from J, with 8 bases in between. RNA was isolated and reverse transcribed to cDNA, the sequencing template. Method: immunoSEQ multiplex PCR; TCRdb's copy keeps in-frame clones and lacks some. The repertoire holds 150,000 to 200,000 clones, with around half as singletons.

This clonotype originated in a human donor with alopecia areata. The sample was CD8+ T cells sorted from blood, taken at week 24, from a patient treated with tofacitinib. The genes are TRBV4-3 and TRBJ1-5; D ambiguous. CDR3 DNA: TGCGCCAGCAGCCAATCCTGGAGTAGCAATCAGCCCCAGCATTTT. Encoded protein: CASSQSWSSNQPQHF.